The following is a T cell receptor (beta chain) sequence with its context. This record belongs to a study of blood T cell repertoires in COVID-19. Study at large: Some COVID-19 samples were acute and others convalescent; all came from the United States, Italy and Spain. Sources were T cells, B-cell-depleted T cells, or PBMCs; the material itself was cDNA or gDNA.

In the study's own analysis: Amplified reference gene primers provided the basis for estimating nucleated cell counts. Profiled with immunoSEQ multiplex PCR; TCRdb holds only in-frame clones, not every one. V, J and clone size are those of that table, while D and trimming were read from the DNA. The sample carries some 220,000 clones, roughly 84% recorded once. The CDR3 spans 16 residues. From germline, CDR1 is MDHEN and CDR2 SYDVKM. J lost 2 bases, V lost 2 bases, and 3 bases had no gene match. This clonotype originated in an elderly woman with active or convalescent COVID-19. This sequence joins TRBV28 and TRBJ1-6, with 7 positions matching TRBD1. Sequenced sample: peripheral blood. The CDR3 here is CASSLMTGPYNSPLHF. The CDR3 bases are TGTGCCAGCAGTTTAATGACAGGGCCCTATAATTCACCCCTCCACTTT.